This T cell receptor beta chain came from a study of neurological immune-mediated disorders (dated by TCRdb to about 2019). Some background on the complete study: Among the roughly 34 multiple sclerosis patients, relapsing-remitting MS accounted for some 30 and secondary progressive MS accounted for 3. Peripheral blood TCR-beta repertoires from patients with HTLV-I-associated myelopathy (HAM/TSP), patients with multiple sclerosis, and healthy controls were compared in the study using UMI-based sequencing. The 90 to 110 TCR-beta libraries included longitudinal samples, technical triplicates and paired sorted CD4+ and CD8+ T-cell subsets alongside PBMC samples. The cohort was made up of 68 subjects, consisting of around 14 HAM/TSP patients, about 34 multiple sclerosis patients and approximately 20 healthy controls.

The CDR3, from cysteine to phenylalanine, totals 13 residues. This entry keeps only the CDR3 DNA: 39 bases, framed from base 1. Trimming costs V 3 bases and J 0 bases, and their ends lie 7 bases apart. Reading the germline V gene gives CDR1 SQVTM and CDR2 ANQGSEA. This clonotype was seen ten or more times. Its antigen target is currently unknown. Within one base of it there is no much larger clone, and no base qualities were kept. General findings and caveats noted by the study authors: The highest TCR clonal expansion was observed in HAM/TSP patients, whereas the lowest was observed in MS patients, even when compared with healthy controls. Repertoires from 18 of 34 MS patients were grouped by phylogenetic analysis into a cluster of related CDR3 sequences, suggesting a possible repertoire-level signature. Across subjects, expanded clones never shared an identical CDR3 amino acid sequence, which suggests that the TCR-beta repertoires in every group were private. No association of the MS cluster with clinical or MRI features was observed, and the need for larger cohorts was stated by the authors.

Unsorted PBMC libraries were generated from 2 million PBMCs stored in RNAlater at -80 °C until RNA extraction. The multiple sclerosis patients were enrolled in a US clinical protocol that used magnetic resonance imaging to evaluate disease progression. Peripheral blood was subjected to Ficoll-Hypaque density gradient centrifugation to isolate PBMCs, which were then cryopreserved in liquid nitrogen. cDNA was synthesized by template-switch 5'RACE using a primer carrying a 10-nucleotide random unique molecular identifier by which each TCR transcript was tagged. Over 180 million TCR-beta sequences, covering 15-18 subjects, were produced in each sequencing run. Total RNA was extracted with the RNeasy kit. TCR-beta VDJ regions were amplified with primers for the TCR constant region and the 5'RACE anchor, using the KAPA Real-time Library Amplification kit. A first PCR added sample indexes and Illumina adaptors, and a second PCR then raised library yield. After purification with Ampure beads, the TCR product of roughly 650 bp was size-selected on a 2% E-gel SizeSelection system. Before pooling, library quality was assessed on a Bioanalyzer, concentration was determined with Qubit, and library quantification was performed with the Kapa Library Quantification kit. An Illumina HiSeq 2500 sequenced the libraries paired-end 2 x 150 bp. To increase sequence diversity, about 25-31% phiX was spiked into each library pool. As for the authors' bioinformatics: The quality-filtered reads were processed with the UMI-based MiGEC pipeline, whose error correction step removed more than 85% of the raw TCR sequences. IMGT germline references were used for aligning VDJ genes, and each clonotype was defined as a unique CDR3 amino acid sequence together with its V-J genes. VDJtools evaluated clonal expansion, Shannon diversity and CDR3 relatedness (CalcPairwiseDistances, ClusterSamples); CLCbio workbench built phylogenetic trees. A clone was classed as expanded if it had 8 or more unique UMIs, a cutoff based on coefficient-of-variation modelling across technical triplicates. Starting from the raw public reads, TCRdb applied fastp trimming at Q25, assembled clones with MiXCR and retained in-frame beta chains. Rows are combined by CDR3 protein, so each entry shows the most common genes and DNA. These V and J calls rely on TCRdb rather than the paper's analysis. Here the sample has more than 60,000 distinct CDR3 sequences; 3.5% to 4.5% occur a single time. The ten largest clonotypes hold roughly 2% of the sample.

Sample: PBMCs. The V and J segments used are TRBV29-1 and TRBJ2-3, with the D segment identity uncertain. The sequence came from a woman aged 45-59 years with multiple sclerosis. The CDR3 corresponds to CSVDSSSTDTQYF. The bases are TGCAGCGTTGATTCGAGCAGCACAGATACGCAGTATTTT.